This T cell receptor beta chain was sequenced during a study of blood T cell repertoires in COVID-19. Study-wide context: Samples came from the United States, Italy and Spain, spanning acute and convalescent COVID-19. T cells, B-cell-depleted T cells, or PBMCs supplied cDNA or gDNA.

Source study methods: Counts of nucleated cells, estimated from reference gene primer amplification, were obtained. Clones were sequenced by immunoSEQ multiplex PCR, and TCRdb holds only the in-frame ones, with some missing. D and trimming come from the DNA, and the V and J calls and clone size come from that table. This repertoire shows about 220,000 clones, roughly 89% found once; its top ten account for more than 3.5%. Participant reports of clinical history set cohort assignment. CDR3 length equals 16 residues. V lost 1 base to trimming and J lost 8 bases; unmatched junction nucleotides: 11. Per germline, CDR1 LGHDT and CDR2 YNNKEL (reference sequence).

The receptor comes from a woman between 40 and 50 years old with acute COVID-19. Sequencing input: PBMCs or T cells enriched from blood (not recorded which). This chain connects TRBV3-1 (or the pseudogene TRBV3-2) to TRBJ1-2; the match to TRBD1 covers 9 bases. The DNA for the CDR3 is TGTGCCAGCAGCCAAGCTAATCCCGGGACAGGGAGAGGCTACACCTTC. Translated, it gives CASSQANPGTGRGYTF.